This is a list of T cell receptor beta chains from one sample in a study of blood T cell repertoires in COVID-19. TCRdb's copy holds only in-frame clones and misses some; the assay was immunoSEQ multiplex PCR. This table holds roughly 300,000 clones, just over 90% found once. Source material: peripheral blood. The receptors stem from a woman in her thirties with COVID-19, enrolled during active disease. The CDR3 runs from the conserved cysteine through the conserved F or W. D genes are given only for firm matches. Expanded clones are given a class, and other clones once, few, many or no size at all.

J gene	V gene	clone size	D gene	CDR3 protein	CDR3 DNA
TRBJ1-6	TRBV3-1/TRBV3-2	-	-	CASSQGRVSYNSPLHF	TGTGCCAGCAGCCAAGGCAGGGTGTCCTATAATTCACCCCTCCACTTT
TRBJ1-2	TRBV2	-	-	CASSVDNQSYGYTF	TGTGCCAGCAGTGTAGACAACCAGTCCTATGGCTACACCTTC
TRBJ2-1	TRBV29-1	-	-	CSVGREGTYNEQFF	TGCAGCGTTGGGAGGGAAGGGACCTACAATGAGCAGTTCTTC
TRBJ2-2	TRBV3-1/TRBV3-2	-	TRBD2	CASTFQRETGELFF	TGTGCCAGCACATTCCAGCGGGAGACCGGGGAGCTGTTTTTT
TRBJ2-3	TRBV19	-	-	CASSIGGSGDTQYF	TGTGCCAGTAGTATAGGAGGTAGCGGAGATACGCAGTATTTT
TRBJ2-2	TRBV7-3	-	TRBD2	CASSRAGGNTGELFF	TGTGCCAGCAGCCGAGCGGGAGGTAACACCGGGGAGCTGTTTTTT
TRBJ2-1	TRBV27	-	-	CASNLLGVGASPYNEQFF	TGTGCCAGCAATTTACTAGGGGTCGGAGCTTCTCCCTACAATGAGCAGTTCTTC
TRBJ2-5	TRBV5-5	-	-	CASRRGETQYF	TGTGCCAGCAGACGAGGGGAGACCCAGTACTTC
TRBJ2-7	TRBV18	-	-	CASSPPGRVAYEQYF	TGTGCCAGCTCACCACCGGGCAGGGTCGCCTACGAGCAGTACTTC
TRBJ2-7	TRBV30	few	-	CARGRRYEQYF	TGTGCCAGGGGACGTCGTTACGAGCAGTACTTC
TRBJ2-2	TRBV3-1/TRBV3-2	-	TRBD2	CASSFRLAGVGGELFF	TGTGCCAGCAGCTTCCGGTTGGCGGGAGTAGGCGGGGAGCTGTTTTTT
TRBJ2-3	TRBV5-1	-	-	CASSLGWVAGATSHTDTQYF	TGCGCCAGCAGCTTGGGATGGGTGGCAGGGGCGACCTCTCACACAGATACGCAGTATTTT
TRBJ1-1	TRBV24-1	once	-	CATSDWGDTEAFF	TGTGCCACCAGTGATTGGGGCGACACTGAAGCTTTCTTT
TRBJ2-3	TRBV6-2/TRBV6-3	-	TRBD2	CASSFGGRRDTQYF	TGTGCCAGCAGTTTTGGCGGGAGGCGGGATACGCAGTATTTT
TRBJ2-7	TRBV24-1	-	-	CATSALAYEQYF	TGTGCCACCAGTGCCCTAGCCTACGAGCAGTACTTC
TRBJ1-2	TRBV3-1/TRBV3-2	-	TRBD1	CASSRASTGALGYTF	TGTGCCAGCAGCCGCGCCTCGACAGGGGCTTTAGGCTACACCTTC
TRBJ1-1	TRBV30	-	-	CAWSPGTLKEAFF	TGTGCCTGGTCCCCCGGGACACTAAAAGAAGCTTTCTTT
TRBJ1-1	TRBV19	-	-	CASTKGQANTEAFF	TGTGCCAGTACCAAAGGACAAGCGAACACTGAAGCTTTCTTT
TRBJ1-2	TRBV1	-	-	CTSSPAGRGVLGYTF	TGCACCAGCAGTCCCGCCGGGAGGGGGGTCCTCGGCTACACCTTC
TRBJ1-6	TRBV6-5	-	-	CASIPRVNNSPLHF	TGTGCCAGCATACCCAGGGTGAATAATTCACCCCTCCACTTT
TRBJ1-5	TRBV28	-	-	CASSFLSQPQHF	TGTGCCAGCAGTTTCTTGAGTCAGCCCCAGCATTTT
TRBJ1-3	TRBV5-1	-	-	CASSLEAGSGNTIYF	TGCGCCAGCAGCTTGGAGGCAGGCTCTGGAAACACCATATATTTT
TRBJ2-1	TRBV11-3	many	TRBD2	CASSSRLAGEGNEQFF	TGTGCCAGCAGCTCCCGACTAGCGGGAGAGGGAAATGAGCAGTTCTTC
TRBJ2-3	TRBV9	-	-	CASSTPQGRGGVTLTDTQYF	TGTGCCAGCAGCACCCCCCAAGGGAGGGGGGGGGTCACTTTGACAGATACGCAGTATTTT
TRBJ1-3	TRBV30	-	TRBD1	CAWSGDSYSGNTIYF	TGTGCCTGGAGCGGGGACAGCTATTCTGGAAACACCATATATTTT
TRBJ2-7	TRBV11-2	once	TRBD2	CASRRTSGTSYEQYF	TGTGCCAGCAGAAGGACTAGCGGGACGTCCTACGAGCAGTACTTC
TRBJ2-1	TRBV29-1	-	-	CSVDLVLSSYNEQFF	TGCAGCGTTGATCTGGTTCTGAGCTCCTACAATGAGCAGTTCTTC
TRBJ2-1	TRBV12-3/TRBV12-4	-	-	CASSPDRDEQFF	TGTGCCAGCAGCCCTGATCGGGATGAGCAGTTCTTC
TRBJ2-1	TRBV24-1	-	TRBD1	CATSEGGLYNEQFF	TGTGCCACCAGTGAAGGGGGCCTTTACAATGAGCAGTTCTTC